This T cell receptor beta chain was identified during a study of regulatory T cells in long-lasting Graves disease. This clonotype has ten or more counts. Time point reported: persistent/refractory GD, antithyroid drugs over 5 years with positive TRAb. The TCR library was prepared using RNA isolated from PBMCs. Combining iRepertoire HTBI primers with Arm-PCR of CDR3 regions, the authors built TCR beta libraries. Each CDR3 protein is one row after TCRdb ran MiXCR on the multiplex PCR reads. The top ten clones hold about 13% of a sample with about 430,000 distinct CDR3 sequences, over 20% of them seen once. The source is a female donor with Graves disease. Sequences were derived from peripheral blood mononuclear cells (PBMCs), sampled when the disease was refractory, from a patient treated with antithyroid drugs.

CDR3 DNA: TGTGCCACCAGCAGAGAAGGGGGGCCGGGTGAAAAACTGTTTTTT. Translation gives CATSREGGPGEKLFF. This chain uses TRBV15 with TRBJ1-4; D may be TRBD1 (6 bases). Trimming took off 0 bases at V and 7 bases at J, with 12 bases between the two ends. Germline-derived CDR1 and CDR2 are LNHNV and YYDKDF (reference sequence). The CDR3 covers 15 residues.